Sequencing of this T cell receptor (beta chain) was carried out in a study of PD-L1 blockade in urothelial cancer (dated by TCRdb to about 2017). Describing the broader study: All patients started therapy at some point between 2014 and 2016 and received atezolizumab 1,200 mg intravenously every 3 weeks. About 90% of the 29 patients were males with bladder-origin urothelial cancer, and about 65% of the roughly 30 reported a prior smoking history. An ECOG performance status of 0 or 1 was recorded for the patients, and 0 to 3 prior chemotherapy regimens had been received by the patients. Blood samples were analyzed at two time points: 3 weeks after treatment start (second dose) and 6 weeks after treatment start. Blood samples yielded a median of around 150,000 T cells and around 80,000 unique TCRs, with median clonality around 0.084. Somatic, immune and clinical correlates of response to PD-L1 blockade with atezolizumab in urothelial cancer were the focus of an exploratory multi-omic analysis. Pretreatment tumor samples, along with matched peripheral blood serially collected before and after atezolizumab treatment, were subjected to TCR sequencing. Durable clinical benefit was defined as a progression-free survival longer than 6 months, and TCR features were additionally tested against progression-free survival and overall survival. In the same patients, pretreatment tumors underwent whole exome sequencing and RNA sequencing in addition to TCR sequencing. Durable clinical benefit was achieved by nine patients and was not achieved by 20 patients. Pretreatment blood TCR-seq was available for about 27 patients, at least one posttreatment blood collection was obtained for around 25 patients, and tumor TCR-seq was available for around 25 patients.

To estimate absolute template abundance from read counts, synthetic TCR analog templates were spiked into each PCR. Using the immunoSEQ assay, TCRbeta CDR3 regions were amplified from genomic DNA with bias-controlled V and J gene primers. Sequencing of rearranged TCRbeta segments was performed at approximately 20X coverage. Under the source paper's analysis protocol: Clustering was used to correct sequencing errors, and CDR3s were annotated against IMGT so that V, D and J genes could be assigned. Downstream analyses used only productive TCRbeta rearrangements, leaving out any out-of-frame or stop-codon sequences. Clonality was calculated as one minus the Shannon entropy normalized by the log of the number of unique productive sequences. Fisher's exact test with Benjamini-Hochberg correction, at a threshold of adjusted p below 0.01, was used to find clones that differed between time points or between blood and tumor. TCRdb's version of the immuneACCESS table is confined to in-frame rearrangements and falls short of the full clone set. An unresolved V gene accounts for under half of the shortfall where checked; the remainder is of unknown origin. The V and J calls and clone size come from that table; D and trimming were worked out from the DNA. This sample has roughly 51,000 clones in its table, and about 86% of those were observed once. The ten largest make up roughly 22% of the sample.

General findings and caveats noted by the study authors: Patients with durable benefit showed greater expansion of tumor-associated TCR clones in peripheral blood 3 weeks after starting treatment (n of about 20, p = 0.022). Improved progression-free and overall survival was found to be associated with pretreatment peripheral blood TCR clonality below the median. Small sample size (n of about 30) and many exploratory analyses mean the results are intended to be hypothesis-generating.

The CDR3 runs 14 amino acids, cysteine and phenylalanine included. Left in the record is the CDR3 DNA by itself, 42 bases read in frame from the first base. V is shortened by 1 base, J by 8 bases, and the region joining them spans 15 bases. According to the germline V gene, CDR1 reads SGHDT and CDR2 reads YYEEEE. Reading the label with the study, this specimen's time point is: pretreatment peripheral blood. The cohort comprised roughly 30 patients with locally advanced or metastatic urothelial carcinoma treated at Memorial Sloan Kettering on a trial protocol. Peripheral blood mononuclear cells were collected pretreatment and during treatment, with between 1 and 8 total time points per patient. The Qiagen DNeasy Blood extraction kit was used to purify genomic DNA from total PBMCs and tumor samples. PBMCs were collected pretreatment and during treatment, and were isolated and stored as previously described.

Note on this clone: Its antigen remains unidentified. No much larger clone is present one base from it, and per-base qualities are unavailable.

The sample in question was PBMCs, obtained around atezolizumab (anti-PD-L1) treatment. The clonotype comes from a man in his 60s with urothelial cancer. The sequence is built from TRBV5-6 and TRBJ1-2, and possibly TRBD1, on 6 matching bases. This receptor has the CDR3 CASSLIMAQGGYTF. The base sequence is TGTGCCAGCAGCTTGATTATGGCACAGGGCGGCTACACCTTC.